This T cell receptor (beta chain) was sequenced in a study of HIV-infected patients and healthy controls (dated by TCRdb to about 2014). With respect to the entire study: The question the study tested was whether immune perturbation and reconstitution could be captured by deep TCR repertoire sequencing of small blood samples from HIV patients. The paper as a whole reports these results and caveats: In size-matched repertoire data, the apparent post-therapy recovery of the Gini index in HIV-infected patients was not replicated. Compared with untreated HIV+ repertoires, healthy control repertoires had roughly threefold more distinct CDR3s and higher Shannon diversity. The study did not determine donor HLA types. The dynamics of distinct T-cell subpopulations could not be separated, and sequencing depth was restricted, because whole blood was used. By Jaccard index and by the count of highly shared sequences, healthy controls shared more CDR3s between individuals than HIV+ patients did. MAIT cell alpha-chain CDR3s were present at high frequency in healthy controls but severely depleted in HIV+ repertoires. Processing was restricted to sixteen HIV-infected individuals, which the authors judged to be a major constraint on the generalizability of the findings. Unequal numbers of distinct sequences between patients and controls complicated comparisons, and size-matching overweighted rare events from HIV-infected data. The pairing of alpha and beta chains was not determined in the samples. HIV-infected repertoires had significantly higher mean Gini indices than controls, possibly reflecting oligoclonality. Most CMV-associated CDR3s became more frequent during therapy, although their change was not significant, whereas HIV-associated CDR3s showed a significant decrease in frequency. The observed differences in diversity were not explained by the slight differences in age and sex profiles between the study cohorts. Eight alpha and eight beta V genes showed significantly different mean usage between HIV-infected patients and controls.

This clonotype was counted ten times or more. No cognate antigen has been identified for it. Base-call qualities are not available, and no considerably larger clone is one nucleotide away. V loses 3 bases at its end and J loses 3 bases; junction bases beyond the gene matches: 1. Its CDR3 holds 14 amino acids, cysteine through phenylalanine. The CDR3 DNA has 42 bases and is translated from base 1. CDR1 and CDR2, looked up from the germline V gene (reference sequence), are GTSNPN and SVGIG. Using SuperScript III with primers targeting the alpha and beta constant regions, around 550 ng of RNA was reverse transcribed. Separate alpha and beta chain libraries were made by chain-specific third strand synthesis with multiplexing indices. To avoid primer bias, the protocol used one single primer pair to amplify every rearrangement within a chain, and the protocol also attached molecular barcodes to each cDNA molecule. T4 RNA Ligase 1 joined purified cDNA to a 5' RACE adapter that carried a random hexamer and the SP2 sequencing primer site. Second strand synthesis was performed with Phusion polymerase and primed from the SP2 site, and slow temperature ramps were applied to favor optimal annealing. Each molecule's 12-nucleotide barcode consisted of two random hexamer sequences, both added before amplification and joined together. A brief initial PCR introduced P5 and P7 adapter elements together with a second index, and a roughly 25-cycle amplification PCR using P5s and P7 primers was subsequently performed. Libraries received approximately 25 PCR cycles in total, were quantified on a Qubit, sized on a Bioanalyzer, and diluted to roughly 4 nM. The normalized libraries were sequenced on an Illumina MiSeq using 2 x 250 paired-end kits. MinElute columns were the means by which the reverse transcription reactions were cleaned up, and the reactions were eluted into roughly 10 ul Tris-Cl. Adapter ligations were incubated for 23 hours at 16 degrees C and subsequently purified with AMPure XP beads at a 1:1 ratio. In the authors' own workflow: Demultiplexed FASTQ files were processed with a modified Decombinator that output V, J, insert and barcode information. Sequences that shared a barcode but differed from the dominant sequence were treated as errors and discarded, and barcodes were clustered at Levenshtein distance 3 and counted to estimate the original cDNA molecules. The R packages ineq, vegan, igraph and RCytoscape were used for downstream analyses, with IMGT nomenclature and CDR3 definitions applied. V gene usage was calculated across distinct sequences, with every TCR tallied a single time to avoid skew from clonal expansion. Similarity networks connected unique CDR3 amino acid sequences within a donor whenever two sequences differed by a single Levenshtein edit. The authors compiled published HIV-specific CDR3s (approximately 92 alpha, fewer than 800 beta) and CMV-specific CDR3s (13 alpha, 253 beta) and searched for them in the repertoires. Random subsampling to size-matched repertoires showed patients' decreased diversity was not caused by their lower sequence numbers. TCRdb itself trimmed the public reads at Q25 with fastp, ran MiXCR and retained productive beta chains. When rows share a CDR3 protein, they turn into one entry using the most common DNA and genes. The V and J calls reflect TCRdb's pipeline rather than the authors' work. The sample has 15,000 to 17,000 distinct CDR3 sequences on record, 6.5% to 7.5% of them singletons. The top ten hold around 7.9% of the sample.

Whole blood was used without cell fractionation, so the repertoire reflected all unsorted peripheral T cells. As controls, ten uninfected healthy donors were sampled, and a few of those donors gave samples twice, 2 to 3 months apart. A roughly 2.5 ml sample of peripheral blood was drawn into Tempus tubes for RNA extraction. The TURBO-DNase kit was used to remove leftover genomic DNA, and GLOBINclear was used to deplete globin mRNA. Source material: blood. The origin of this receptor is an adult in good health. The chain is made from TRBV30 and TRBJ2-1, with 11 middle bases fitting TRBD1. The nucleotides read TGTGCCTGGAGGGGACAGGGGGACTACAATGAGCAGTTCTTC. Its coded protein is CAWRGQGDYNEQFF.